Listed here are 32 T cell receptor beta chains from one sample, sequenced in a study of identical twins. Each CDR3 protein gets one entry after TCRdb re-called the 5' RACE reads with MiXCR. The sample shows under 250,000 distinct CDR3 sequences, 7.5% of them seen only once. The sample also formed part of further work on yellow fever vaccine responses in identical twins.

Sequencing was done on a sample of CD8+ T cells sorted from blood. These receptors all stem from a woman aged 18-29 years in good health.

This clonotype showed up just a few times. CDR3 protein: CASSPAGGRTDTQYF. CDR3 DNA sequence: TGTGCCAGCAGCCCAGCGGGGGGGCGCACAGATACGCAGTATTTT. The rearrangement links TRBV3-1 to TRBJ2-3; 10 bases align to TRBD2. V shed 4 bases and J 1 base; nucleotides not matched to a gene: 2. Germline V gene data show CDR1 as LGHDT and CDR2 as YNNKEL (reference sequence). The CDR3 sequence is 15 residues long.

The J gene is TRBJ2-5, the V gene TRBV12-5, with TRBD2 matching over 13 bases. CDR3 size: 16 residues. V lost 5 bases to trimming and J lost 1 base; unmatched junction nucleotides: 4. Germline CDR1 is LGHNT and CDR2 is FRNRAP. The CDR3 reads CASGGGLAGIQETQYF. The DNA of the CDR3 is TGTGCTAGTGGTGGGGGACTAGCGGGAATCCAAGAGACCCAGTACTTC.

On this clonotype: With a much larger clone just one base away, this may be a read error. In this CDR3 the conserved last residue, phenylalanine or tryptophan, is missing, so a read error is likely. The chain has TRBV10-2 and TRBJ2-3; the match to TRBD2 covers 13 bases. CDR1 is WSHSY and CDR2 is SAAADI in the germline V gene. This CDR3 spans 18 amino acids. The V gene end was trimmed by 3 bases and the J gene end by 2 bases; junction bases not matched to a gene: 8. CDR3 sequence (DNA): TGCGCCAGCAGTGAACTAGCGGGAGGGCCCTGGGCCACAGATACGCAGTATTAT. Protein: CASSELAGGPWATDTQYY.

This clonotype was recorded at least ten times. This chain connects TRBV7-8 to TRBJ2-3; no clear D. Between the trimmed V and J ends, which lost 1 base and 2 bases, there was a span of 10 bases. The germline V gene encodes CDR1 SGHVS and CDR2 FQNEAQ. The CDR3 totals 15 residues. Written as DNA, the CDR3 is TGTGCCAGCAGCTTAGGTTGGGGATCCACAGATACGCAGTATTTT. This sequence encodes CASSLGWGSTDTQYF.

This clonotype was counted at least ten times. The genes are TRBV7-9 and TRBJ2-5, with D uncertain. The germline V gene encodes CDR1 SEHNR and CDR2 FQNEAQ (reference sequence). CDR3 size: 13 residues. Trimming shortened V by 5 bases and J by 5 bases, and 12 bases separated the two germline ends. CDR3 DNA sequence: TGTGCCAGCAGCCCTGATACTCAGGAGACCCAGTACTTC. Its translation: CASSPDTQETQYF.

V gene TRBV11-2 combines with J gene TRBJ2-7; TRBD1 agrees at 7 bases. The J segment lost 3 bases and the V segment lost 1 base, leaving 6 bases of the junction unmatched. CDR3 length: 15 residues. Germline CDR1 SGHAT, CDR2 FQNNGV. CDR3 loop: CASSLAPGQNYEQYF. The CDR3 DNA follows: TGTGCCAGCAGCTTAGCCCCGGGACAGAACTACGAGCAGTACTTC.

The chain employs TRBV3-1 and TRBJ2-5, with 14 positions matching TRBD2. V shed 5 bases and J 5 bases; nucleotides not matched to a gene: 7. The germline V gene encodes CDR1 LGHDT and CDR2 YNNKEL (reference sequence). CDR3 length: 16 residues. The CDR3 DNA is TGTGCCAGCAGCGGACGGACTAGCGGGAGGTCGGAGACCCAGTACTTC. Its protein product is CASSGRTSGRSETQYF.

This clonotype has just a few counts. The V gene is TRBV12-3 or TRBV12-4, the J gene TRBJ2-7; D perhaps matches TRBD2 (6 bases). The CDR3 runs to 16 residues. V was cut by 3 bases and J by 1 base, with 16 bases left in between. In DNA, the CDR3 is TGTGCCAGCAGTTTCTCAGTGGGGGAGGAGTCCTACGAGCAGTACTTC. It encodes CASSFSVGEESYEQYF.

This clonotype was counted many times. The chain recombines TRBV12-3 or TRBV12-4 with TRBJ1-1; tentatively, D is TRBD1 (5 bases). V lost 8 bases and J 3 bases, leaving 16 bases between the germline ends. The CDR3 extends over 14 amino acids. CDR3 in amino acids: CASGAYRLDTEAFF. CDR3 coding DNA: TGTGCCAGCGGGGCTTACAGGTTGGACACTGAAGCTTTCTTT.

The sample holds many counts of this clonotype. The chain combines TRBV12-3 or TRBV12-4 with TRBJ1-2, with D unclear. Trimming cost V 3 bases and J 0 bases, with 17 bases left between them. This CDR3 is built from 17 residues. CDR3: CASSLVRWGEANYGYTF. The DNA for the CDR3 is TGTGCCAGCAGTTTGGTTAGGTGGGGAGAAGCTAACTATGGCTACACCTTC.

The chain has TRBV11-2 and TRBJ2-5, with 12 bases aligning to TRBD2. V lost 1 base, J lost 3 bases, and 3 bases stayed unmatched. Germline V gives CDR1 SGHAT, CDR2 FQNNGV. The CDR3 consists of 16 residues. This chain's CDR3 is CASSLASGGAEETQYF. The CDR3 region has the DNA TGTGCCAGCAGCTTAGCTAGCGGGGGGGCAGAAGAGACCCAGTACTTC. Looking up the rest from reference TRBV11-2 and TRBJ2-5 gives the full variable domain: EAGVAQSPRYKIIEKRQSVAFWCNPISGHATLYWYQQILGQGPKLLIQFQNNGVVDDSQLPKDRFSAERLKGVDSTLKIQPAKLEDSAVYLCASSLASGGAEETQYFGPGTRLLVL.

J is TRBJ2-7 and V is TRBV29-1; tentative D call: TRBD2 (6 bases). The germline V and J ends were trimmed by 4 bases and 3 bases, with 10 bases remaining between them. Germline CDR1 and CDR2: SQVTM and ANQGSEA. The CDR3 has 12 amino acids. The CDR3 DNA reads TGCAGCGTTGTCGGGACTGGCTACGAGCAGTACTTC. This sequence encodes CSVVGTGYEQYF.

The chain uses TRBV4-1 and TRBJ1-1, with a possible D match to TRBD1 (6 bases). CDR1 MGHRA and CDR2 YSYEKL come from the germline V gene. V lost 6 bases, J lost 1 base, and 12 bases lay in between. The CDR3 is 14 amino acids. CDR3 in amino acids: CASRRTDTNTEAFF. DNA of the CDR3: TGCGCCAGCAGGCGGACAGACACGAACACTGAAGCTTTCTTT.

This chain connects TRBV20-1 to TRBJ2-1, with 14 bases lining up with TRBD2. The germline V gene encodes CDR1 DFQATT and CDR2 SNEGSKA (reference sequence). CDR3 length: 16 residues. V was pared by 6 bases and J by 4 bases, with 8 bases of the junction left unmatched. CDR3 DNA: TGCAGTGCGAGCGGGACTAGCGGGGGCGATTACAATGAGCAGTTCTTC. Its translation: CSASGTSGGDYNEQFF.

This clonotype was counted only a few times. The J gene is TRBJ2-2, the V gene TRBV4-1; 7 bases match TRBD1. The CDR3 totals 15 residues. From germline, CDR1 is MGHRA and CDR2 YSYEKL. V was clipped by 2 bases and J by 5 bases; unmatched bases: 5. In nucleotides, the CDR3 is TGCGCCAGCAGCCAAAAAGGGGGCGCGACCGGGGAGCTGTTTTTT. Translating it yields CASSQKGGATGELFF.

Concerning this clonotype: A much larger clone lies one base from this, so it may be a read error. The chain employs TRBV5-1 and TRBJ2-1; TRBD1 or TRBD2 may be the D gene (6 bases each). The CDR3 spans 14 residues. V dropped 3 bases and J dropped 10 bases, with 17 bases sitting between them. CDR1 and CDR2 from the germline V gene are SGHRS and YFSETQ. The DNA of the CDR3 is TGCGCCAGCAGCTCCGGAAAGGGGGGAAAAGAGCAGTTCTTC. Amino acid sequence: CASSSGKGGKEQFF.

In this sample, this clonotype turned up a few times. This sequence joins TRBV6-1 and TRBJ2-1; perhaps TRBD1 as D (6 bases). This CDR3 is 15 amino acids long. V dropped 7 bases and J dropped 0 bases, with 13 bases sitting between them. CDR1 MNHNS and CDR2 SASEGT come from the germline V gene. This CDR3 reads CASTSGQTSYNEQFF. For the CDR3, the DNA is TGTGCCAGCACCTCGGGACAAACCTCCTACAATGAGCAGTTCTTC.

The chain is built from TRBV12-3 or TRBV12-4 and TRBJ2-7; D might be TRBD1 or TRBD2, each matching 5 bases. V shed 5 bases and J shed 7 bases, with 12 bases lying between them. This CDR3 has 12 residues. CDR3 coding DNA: TGTGCCAGCAGTCCCGAGGGGATTGAGCAGTACTTC. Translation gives CASSPEGIEQYF.

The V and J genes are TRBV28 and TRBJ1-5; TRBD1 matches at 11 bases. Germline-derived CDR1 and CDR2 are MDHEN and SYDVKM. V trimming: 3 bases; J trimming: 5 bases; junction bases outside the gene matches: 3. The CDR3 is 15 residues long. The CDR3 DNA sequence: TGTGCCAGCAGTTTGTGGACAGGGGGCGATCAGCCCCAGCATTTT. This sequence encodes CASSLWTGGDQPQHF.

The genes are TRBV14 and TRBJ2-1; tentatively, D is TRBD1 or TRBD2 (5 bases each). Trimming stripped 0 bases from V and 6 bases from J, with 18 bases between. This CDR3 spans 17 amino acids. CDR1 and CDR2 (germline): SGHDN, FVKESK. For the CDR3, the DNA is TGTGCCAGCAGCCAAGAAAGTGAGGGGTATGGGGCCAATGAGCAGTTCTTC. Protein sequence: CASSQESEGYGANEQFF.

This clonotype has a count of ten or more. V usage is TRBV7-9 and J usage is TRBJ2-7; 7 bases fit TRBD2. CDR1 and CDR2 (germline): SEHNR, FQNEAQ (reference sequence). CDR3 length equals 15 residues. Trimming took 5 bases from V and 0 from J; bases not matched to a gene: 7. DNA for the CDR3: TGTGCCAGCAGCATAGGCAGCGGGGACTCCTACGAGCAGTACGTC. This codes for CASSIGSGDSYEQYV.

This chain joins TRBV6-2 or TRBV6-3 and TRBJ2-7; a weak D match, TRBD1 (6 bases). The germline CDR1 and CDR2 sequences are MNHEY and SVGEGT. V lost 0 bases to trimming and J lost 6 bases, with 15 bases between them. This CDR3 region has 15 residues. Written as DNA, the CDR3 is TGTGCCAGCAGTTACTCGGGAACAGGGTTGGGCGAGCAGTACGTC. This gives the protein CASSYSGTGLGEQYV.

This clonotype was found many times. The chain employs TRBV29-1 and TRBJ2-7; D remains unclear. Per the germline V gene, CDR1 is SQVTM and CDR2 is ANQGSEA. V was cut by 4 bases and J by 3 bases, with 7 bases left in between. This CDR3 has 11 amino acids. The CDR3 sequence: CSVGHDYEQYF. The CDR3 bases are TGCAGCGTTGGGCATGACTACGAGCAGTACTTC.

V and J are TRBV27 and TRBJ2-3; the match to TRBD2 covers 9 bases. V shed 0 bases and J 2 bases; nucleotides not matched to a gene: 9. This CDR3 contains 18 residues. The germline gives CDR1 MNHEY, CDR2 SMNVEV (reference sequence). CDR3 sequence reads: CASSLSVVAGANTDTQYF. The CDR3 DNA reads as TGTGCCAGCAGTTTATCCGTGGTAGCGGGGGCTAACACAGATACGCAGTATTTT.

The CDR3, as DNA: TGTGCCAGCAGCGTAGATTCGACTAGCGGGAGTTTAAATGAGCAGTTCTTC. Encoded protein: CASSVDSTSGSLNEQFF. The chain carries TRBV9 and TRBJ2-1; 12 nucleotides match TRBD2. Per germline, CDR1 SGDLS and CDR2 YYNGEE. This CDR3 comprises 17 residues. The ends lost 0 bases at V and 7 bases at J; junction bases unmatched: 8.

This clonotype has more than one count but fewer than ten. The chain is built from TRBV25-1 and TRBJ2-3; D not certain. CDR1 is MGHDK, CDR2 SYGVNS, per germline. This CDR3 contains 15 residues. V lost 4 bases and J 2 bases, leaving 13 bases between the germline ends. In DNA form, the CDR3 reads TGTGCCAGCAGTGTTCAAGGGAACCCCACAGATACGCAGTATTTT. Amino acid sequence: CASSVQGNPTDTQYF. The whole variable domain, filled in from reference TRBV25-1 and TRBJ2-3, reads EADIYQTPRYLVIGTGKKITLECSQTMGHDKMYWYQQDPGMELHLIHYSYGVNSTEKGDLSSESTVSRIRTEHFPLTLESARPSHTSQYLCASSVQGNPTDTQYFGPGTRLTVL.

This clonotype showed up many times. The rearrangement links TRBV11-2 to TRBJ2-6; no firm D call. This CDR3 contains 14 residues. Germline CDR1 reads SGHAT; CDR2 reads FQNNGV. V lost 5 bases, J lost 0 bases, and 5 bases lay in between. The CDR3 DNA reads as TGTGCCAGCAGCGTCCCCTCTGGGGCCAACGTCCTGACTTTC. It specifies CASSVPSGANVLTF.

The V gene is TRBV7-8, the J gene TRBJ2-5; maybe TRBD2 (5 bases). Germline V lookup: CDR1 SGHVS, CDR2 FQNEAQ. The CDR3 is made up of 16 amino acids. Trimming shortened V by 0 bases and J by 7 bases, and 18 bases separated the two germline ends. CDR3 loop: CASSLAQTGTWATQYF. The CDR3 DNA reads TGTGCCAGCAGCTTAGCCCAGACGGGAACCTGGGCGACCCAGTACTTC.

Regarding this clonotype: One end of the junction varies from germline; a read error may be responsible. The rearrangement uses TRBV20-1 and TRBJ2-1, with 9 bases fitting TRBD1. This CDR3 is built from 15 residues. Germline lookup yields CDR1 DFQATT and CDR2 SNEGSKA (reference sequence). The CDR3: CSAGDRDRDDNEQFF. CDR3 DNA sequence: TGCAGTGCTGGAGACAGGGACAGGGATGACAATGAGCAGTTCTTC.

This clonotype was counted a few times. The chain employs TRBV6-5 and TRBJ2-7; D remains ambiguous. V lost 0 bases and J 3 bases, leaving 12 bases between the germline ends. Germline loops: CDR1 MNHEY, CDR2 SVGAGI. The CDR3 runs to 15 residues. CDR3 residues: CASSYSRGFLYEQYF. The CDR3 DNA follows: TGTGCCAGCAGTTACTCGAGAGGTTTCCTCTACGAGCAGTACTTC.

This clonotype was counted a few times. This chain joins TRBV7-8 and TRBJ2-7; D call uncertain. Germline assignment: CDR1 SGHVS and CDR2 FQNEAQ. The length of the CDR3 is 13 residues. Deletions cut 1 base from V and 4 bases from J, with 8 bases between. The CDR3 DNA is TGTGCCAGCAGCTTAGTTGGGGTTTACGAGCAGTACGTC. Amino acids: CASSLVGVYEQYV.

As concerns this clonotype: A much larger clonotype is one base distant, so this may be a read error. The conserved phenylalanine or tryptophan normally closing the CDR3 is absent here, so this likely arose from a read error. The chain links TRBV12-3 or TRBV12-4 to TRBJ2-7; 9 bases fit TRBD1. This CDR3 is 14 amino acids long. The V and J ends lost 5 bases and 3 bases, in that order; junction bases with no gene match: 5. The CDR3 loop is CASSAGTGLYEQYI. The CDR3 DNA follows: TGTGCCAGCAGTGCCGGGACAGGGCTCTACGAGCAGTACATC.